Detailed here is one T cell receptor beta chain. Its specificity is not known. TCRdb ran MiXCR on the RT-PCR reads and lists one entry per CDR3 protein. Here the sample spans roughly 790,000 distinct CDR3 sequences, 20% to 25% being singletons. The data stem from a study of response to subunit inactivated influenza vaccine. Study results and caveats: With each seasonal influenza vaccination, the authors suggested, few new T cells are recruited.

The sequence was collected from a man aged 50 to 59 who received an inactivated influenza vaccine. The sequencing here drew on PBMCs from blood, taken more than 4 days after vaccination.

The CDR3 bases are TGTGCTCGACAGGGAATGAACACTGAAGCTTTCTTT. Its protein is CARQGMNTEAFF. The chain links TRBV30 to TRBJ1-1, with 7 nucleotides matching TRBD1. This CDR3 spans 12 amino acids. Per the germline V gene, CDR1 is GTSNPN and CDR2 is SVGIG (reference sequence).